This T cell receptor (beta chain) stems from a study of T cells in Graves' hyperthyroidism and ophthalmopathy. In this sample, this clonotype turned up many times. What was amplified from RNA transcripts were TCR beta CDR3 regions. First-round RT-PCR targeting the TCR CDR3 was performed with the HTBI primer set. Each CDR3 protein is one row after TCRdb ran MiXCR on the multiplex PCR reads. The sample records under 800,000 distinct CDR3 sequences, 14% being singletons. J was trimmed by 3 bases and V by 5 bases; bases with no gene match: 4. This CDR3 contains 15 residues. The patients, who ranged from 18 to 65 in age, presented with newly diagnosed hyperthyroidism lasting under 2 months. Diagnoses were made from clinical symptoms, serum measures (thyroxine and TRAb), thyroid ultrasound and orbital computed tomography.

V is TRBV12-3 or TRBV12-4 and J is TRBJ2-5; TRBD2 aligns across 12 bases. The TCR sequence derives from a woman aged 18 to 35 with Graves' hyperthyroidism. The sequenced material came from blood. The CDR3 bases are TGTGCCAGCAGTCCAAGACTAGCGGGAGAAGAGACCCAGTACTTC. Translating gives CASSPRLAGEETQYF.